This T cell receptor (beta chain) was obtained from a study of blood T cell repertoires in COVID-19. This clone was seen more than once but under ten times. Germline V gives CDR1 MDHEN, CDR2 SYDVKM. Trimming cost V 7 bases and J 3 bases; bases outside gene matches: 7. This CDR3 is 15 amino acids long. Only in-frame clones appear in the TCRdb table, and some are missing; sequencing was by immunoSEQ multiplex PCR. In the table there are about 160,000 clones, approximately 80% of which are singletons. This TCR came from a woman older than 75 with acute or convalescent COVID-19. The rearrangement uses TRBV28 and TRBJ2-1, with TRBD2 matching 9 bases. What was sequenced was peripheral blood. The DNA for the CDR3 is TGTGCCAGCATAGGCGGGAGGGCCTACTACAATGAGCAGTTCTTC. Translating gives CASIGGRAYYNEQFF.